Below, 2 T cell receptor beta chains from the same sample are listed, as sequenced in a study of vaccination effects on CD4 cells after COVID-19. Only in-frame clones appear in the TCRdb table, and some are missing; sequencing was by immunoSEQ multiplex PCR. The top ten hold approximately 20% of the sample, which has around 15,000 clones, about 76% seen once. Their antigen targets remain unknown. CD4+ T cells specific for antigen were expanded with viral peptide pools by the ViraFEST assay before sequencing. Cells that had been cultured for approximately ten days were the source of isolated CD4+ T cells. The vaccine given was either BNT162b2 or mRNA-1273, in two doses. Sequencing used CD4+ T cells from PBMCs cultured with HCoV-NL63 spike peptides, obtained after COVID-19 vaccination. The receptor source for this set is a human donor who received a COVID-19 vaccine.

V and J are TRBV12-3 or TRBV12-4 and TRBJ2-7; TRBD1 or TRBD2 may be the D gene (5 bases each). The V end lost 8 bases, the J end lost 7 bases, and 18 bases lay between the germline ends. This CDR3 has 13 amino acids. For the CDR3, the DNA is TGTGCCAGCCTCCGGGACGTCCCCGGTGAGCAGTACTTC. Protein product: CASLRDVPGEQYF.

This rearrangement joins TRBV12-3 or TRBV12-4 to TRBJ1-2; 8 nucleotides line up with TRBD1. This CDR3 has 12 residues. V shed 5 bases and J 8 bases; nucleotides not matched to a gene: 4. CDR3 sequence (DNA): TGTGCCAGCAGTACAGGGGGACGGGGCTACACCTTC. Encoded protein: CASSTGGRGYTF.